This T cell receptor beta chain was recovered during a study of blood T cell repertoires in COVID-19. Study context: COVID-19 samples collected from the United States, Italy and Spain covered acute and convalescent phases. PBMCs, B-cell-depleted T cells, or T cells provided the cDNA or gDNA that made up the material.

The V gene's germline CDR1 is MDHEN and CDR2 SYDVKM. V shed 6 bases and J shed 4 bases, with 12 bases lying between them. The CDR3 is 13 residues long. As originally analysed: It was from reference gene primer amplification that nucleated cell counts were estimated. The assay was immunoSEQ multiplex PCR, and TCRdb's table has in-frame clones only and misses some. For V, J and clone size, that table is used; D and trimming come from the DNA. Here the sample spans 120,000 or so clones, 85% to 90% being singletons. Sequencing was performed on peripheral blood. The chain carries TRBV28 and TRBJ1-1, with unresolved D. This clonotype originated in a man between 70 and 80 years old who had recovered from COVID-19. The DNA of the CDR3 is TGTGCCAGCAGCTACAGACCGTTCACTGAAGCTTTCTTT. This sequence encodes CASSYRPFTEAFF. The whole variable domain, filled in from reference TRBV28 and TRBJ1-1, reads DVKVTQSSRYLVKRTGEKVFLECVQDMDHENMFWYRQDPGLGLRLIYFSYDVKMKEKGDIPEGYSVSREKKERFSLILESASTNQTSMYLCASSYRPFTEAFFGQGTRLTVV.